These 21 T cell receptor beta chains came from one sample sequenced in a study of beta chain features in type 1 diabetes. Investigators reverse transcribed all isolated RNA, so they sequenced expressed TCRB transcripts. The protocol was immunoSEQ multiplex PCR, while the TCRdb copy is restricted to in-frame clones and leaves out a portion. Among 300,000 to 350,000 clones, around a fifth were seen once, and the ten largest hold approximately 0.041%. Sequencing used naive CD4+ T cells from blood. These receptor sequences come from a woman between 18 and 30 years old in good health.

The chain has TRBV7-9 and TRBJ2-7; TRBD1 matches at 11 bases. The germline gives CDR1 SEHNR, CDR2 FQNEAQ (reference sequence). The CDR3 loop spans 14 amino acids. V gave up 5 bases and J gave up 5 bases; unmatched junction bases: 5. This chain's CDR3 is CASSPDRGHDEQYF. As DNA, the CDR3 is TGTGCCAGCAGCCCGGACAGGGGGCATGACGAGCAGTACTTC.

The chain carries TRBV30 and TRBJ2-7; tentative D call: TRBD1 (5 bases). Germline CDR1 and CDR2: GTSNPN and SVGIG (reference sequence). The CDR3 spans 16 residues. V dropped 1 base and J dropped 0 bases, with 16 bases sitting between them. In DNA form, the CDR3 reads TGTGCCTGGAGTGCTCTCTCCGGACAATACTCCTACGAGCAGTACTTC. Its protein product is CAWSALSGQYSYEQYF.

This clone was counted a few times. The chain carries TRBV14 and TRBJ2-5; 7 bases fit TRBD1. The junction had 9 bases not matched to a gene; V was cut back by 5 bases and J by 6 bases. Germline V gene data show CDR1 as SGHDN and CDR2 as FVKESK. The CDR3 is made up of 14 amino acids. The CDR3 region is CASSTGQVWQTQYF. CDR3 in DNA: TGTGCCAGCAGCACTGGACAGGTTTGGCAGACCCAGTACTTC.

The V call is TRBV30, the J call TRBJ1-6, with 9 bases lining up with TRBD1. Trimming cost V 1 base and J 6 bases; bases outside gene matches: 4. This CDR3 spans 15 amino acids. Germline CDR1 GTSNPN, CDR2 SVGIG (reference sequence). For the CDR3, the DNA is TGTGCCTGGAGTGCCCGGGGACAGGGTAATTCACCCCTCCACTTT. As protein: CAWSARGQGNSPLHF.

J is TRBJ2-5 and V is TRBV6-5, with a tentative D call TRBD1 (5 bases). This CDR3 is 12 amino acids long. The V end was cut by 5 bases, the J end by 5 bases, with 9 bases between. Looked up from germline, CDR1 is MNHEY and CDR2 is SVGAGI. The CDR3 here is CASSEAGETQYF. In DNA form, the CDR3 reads TGTGCCAGCAGTGAAGCAGGGGAGACCCAGTACTTC.

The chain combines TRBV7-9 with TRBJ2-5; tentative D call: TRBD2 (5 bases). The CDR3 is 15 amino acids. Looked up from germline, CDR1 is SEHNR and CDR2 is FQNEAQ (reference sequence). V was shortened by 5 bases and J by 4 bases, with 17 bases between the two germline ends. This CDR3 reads CASSQHRDYPETQYF. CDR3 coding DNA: TGTGCCAGCAGCCAACACCGTGACTACCCAGAGACCCAGTACTTC.

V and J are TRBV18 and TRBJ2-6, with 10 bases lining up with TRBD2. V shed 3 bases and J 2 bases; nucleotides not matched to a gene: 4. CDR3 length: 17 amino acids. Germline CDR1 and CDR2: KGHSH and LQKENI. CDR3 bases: TGTGCCAGCTCACCGGACCTAGCGGGAGCTGGGGCCAACGTCCTGACTTTC. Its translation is CASSPDLAGAGANVLTF.

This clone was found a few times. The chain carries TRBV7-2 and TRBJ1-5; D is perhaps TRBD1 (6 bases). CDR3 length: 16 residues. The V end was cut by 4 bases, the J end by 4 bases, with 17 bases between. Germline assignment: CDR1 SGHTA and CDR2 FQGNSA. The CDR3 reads CASSYAPGTSNQPQHF. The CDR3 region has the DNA TGTGCCAGCAGCTACGCGCCCGGGACAAGTAATCAGCCCCAGCATTTT.

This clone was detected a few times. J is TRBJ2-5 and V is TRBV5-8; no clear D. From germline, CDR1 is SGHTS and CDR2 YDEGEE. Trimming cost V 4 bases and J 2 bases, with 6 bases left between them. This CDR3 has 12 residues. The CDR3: CASSVQQETQYF. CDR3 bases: TGTGCCAGCAGCGTACAGCAAGAGACCCAGTACTTC. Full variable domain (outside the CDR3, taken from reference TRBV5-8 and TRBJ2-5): EAGVTQSPTHLIKTRGQQATLRCSPISGHTSVYWYQQALGLGLQFLLWYDEGEERNRGNFPPRFSGRQFPNYSSELNVNALELEDSALYLCASSVQQETQYFGPGTRLLVL.

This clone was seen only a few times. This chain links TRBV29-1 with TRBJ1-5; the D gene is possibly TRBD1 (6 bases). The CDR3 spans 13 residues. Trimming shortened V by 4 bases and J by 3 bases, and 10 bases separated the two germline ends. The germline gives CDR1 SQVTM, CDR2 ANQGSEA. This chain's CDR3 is CSVVPGANQPQHF. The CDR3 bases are TGCAGCGTTGTGCCAGGGGCCAATCAGCCCCAGCATTTT.

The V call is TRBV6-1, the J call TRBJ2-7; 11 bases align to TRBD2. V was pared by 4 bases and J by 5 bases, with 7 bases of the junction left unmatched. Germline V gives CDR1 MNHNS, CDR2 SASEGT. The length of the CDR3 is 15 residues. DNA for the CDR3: TGTGCCAGCAGTGCCAGCACTAGCGGGAGTGACGAGCAGTACTTC. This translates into CASSASTSGSDEQYF.

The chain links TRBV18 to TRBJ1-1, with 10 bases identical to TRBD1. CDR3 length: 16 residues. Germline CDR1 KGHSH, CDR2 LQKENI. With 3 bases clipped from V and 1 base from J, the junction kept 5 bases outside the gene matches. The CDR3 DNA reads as TGTGCCAGCTCACCCCGGACAGGGGGTACGAACACTGAAGCTTTCTTT. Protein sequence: CASSPRTGGTNTEAFF.

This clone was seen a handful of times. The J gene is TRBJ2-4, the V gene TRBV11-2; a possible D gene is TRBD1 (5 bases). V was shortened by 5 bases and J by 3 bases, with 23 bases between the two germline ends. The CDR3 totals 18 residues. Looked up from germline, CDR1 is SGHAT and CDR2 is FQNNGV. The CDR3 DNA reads TGTGCCAGCAGCCGTGATACAGGTCCCCCATGGGGCAAAAACATTCAGTACTTC. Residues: CASSRDTGPPWGKNIQYF.

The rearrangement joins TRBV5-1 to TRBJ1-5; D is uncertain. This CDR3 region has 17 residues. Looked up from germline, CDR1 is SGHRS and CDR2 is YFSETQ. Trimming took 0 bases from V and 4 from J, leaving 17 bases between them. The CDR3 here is CASSLGTQLGSNQPQHF. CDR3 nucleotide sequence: TGCGCCAGCAGCTTGGGAACTCAATTGGGGAGTAATCAGCCCCAGCATTTT. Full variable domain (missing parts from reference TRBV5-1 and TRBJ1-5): KAGVTQTPRYLIKTRGQQVTLSCSPISGHRSVSWYQQTPGQGLQFLFEYFSETQRNKGNFPGRFSGRQFSNSRSEMNVSTLELGDSALYLCASSLGTQLGSNQPQHFGDGTRLSIL.

The CDR3 loop is CASSPLSGPSSYEQYF. The CDR3 nucleotides read TGTGCCAGCAGCCCCCTTAGCGGGCCGAGCTCCTACGAGCAGTACTTC. The chain is built from TRBV14 and TRBJ2-7; 7 bases align to TRBD2. The J segment lost 0 bases and the V segment lost 4 bases, leaving 9 bases of the junction unmatched. Germline CDR1 is SGHDN and CDR2 is FVKESK. CDR3 length equals 16 residues.

CDR3 in amino acids: CASSQDLAGEQYF. CDR3 nucleotides: TGCGCCAGCAGCCAAGATCTAGCGGGCGAGCAGTACTTC. V gene TRBV4-3 combines with J gene TRBJ2-7; 8 bases agree with TRBD2. V dropped 0 bases and J dropped 6; count of bases not matched to a gene: 1. CDR1 and CDR2 (germline): LGHNA, YSLEER. The CDR3 sequence is 13 residues long.

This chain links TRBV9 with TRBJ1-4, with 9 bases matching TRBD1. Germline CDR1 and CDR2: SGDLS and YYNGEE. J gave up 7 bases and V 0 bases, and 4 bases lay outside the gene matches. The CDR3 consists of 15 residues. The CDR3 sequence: CASSVGQGGVEKLFF. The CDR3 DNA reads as TGTGCCAGCAGCGTAGGACAGGGGGGCGTTGAAAAACTGTTTTTT.

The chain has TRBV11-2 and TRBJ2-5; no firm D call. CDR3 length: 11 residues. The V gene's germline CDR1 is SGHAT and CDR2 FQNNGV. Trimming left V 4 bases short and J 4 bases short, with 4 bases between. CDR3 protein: CASSSIETQYF. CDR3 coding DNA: TGTGCCAGCAGCTCTATAGAGACCCAGTACTTC. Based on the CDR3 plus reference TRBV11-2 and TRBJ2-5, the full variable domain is EAGVAQSPRYKIIEKRQSVAFWCNPISGHATLYWYQQILGQGPKLLIQFQNNGVVDDSQLPKDRFSAERLKGVDSTLKIQPAKLEDSAVYLCASSSIETQYFGPGTRLLVL.

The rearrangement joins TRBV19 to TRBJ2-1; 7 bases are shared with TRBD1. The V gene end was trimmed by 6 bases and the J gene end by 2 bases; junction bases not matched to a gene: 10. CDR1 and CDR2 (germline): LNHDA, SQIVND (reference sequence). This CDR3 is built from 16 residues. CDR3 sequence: CASRSLTGAAYNEQFF. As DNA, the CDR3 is TGTGCCAGTAGAAGCCTTACAGGGGCGGCCTACAATGAGCAGTTCTTC.

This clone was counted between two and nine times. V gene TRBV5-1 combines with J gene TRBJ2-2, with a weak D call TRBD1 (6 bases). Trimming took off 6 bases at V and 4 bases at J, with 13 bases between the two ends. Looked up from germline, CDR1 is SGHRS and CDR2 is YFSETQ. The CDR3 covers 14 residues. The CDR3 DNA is TGCGCCAGCAAGGACAGCATGGGCACCGGGGAGCTGTTTTTT. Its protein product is CASKDSMGTGELFF.

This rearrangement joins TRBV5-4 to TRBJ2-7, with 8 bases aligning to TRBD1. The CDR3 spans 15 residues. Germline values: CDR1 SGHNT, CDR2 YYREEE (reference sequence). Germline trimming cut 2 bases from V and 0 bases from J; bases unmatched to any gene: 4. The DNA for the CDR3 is TGTGCCAGCAGCTTCATACAGGGGGACTCCTACGAGCAGTACTTC. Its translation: CASSFIQGDSYEQYF.